A single sample gave rise to the 2 T cell receptor beta chains below, sequenced in a study of blood T cell repertoires in COVID-19. TCRdb's copy holds only in-frame clones and misses some; the assay was immunoSEQ multiplex PCR. The repertoire consists of 270,000 or so clones, with 65% to 90% occurring once and the leading ten covering roughly 15%. Source material: peripheral blood. Source of these receptors: a human donor in a cohort sampled during active COVID-19.

The CDR3: CASEALASLGGNEQFF. CDR3 DNA sequence: TGTGCCAGCGAAGCACTAGCGTCTTTAGGAGGCAATGAGCAGTTCTTC. The chain combines TRBV2 with TRBJ2-1; TRBD2 matches at 7 bases. After removal of 8 bases from V and 6 bases from J, the junction contained 16 bases not matched to a gene. Germline CDR1 is SNHLY and CDR2 is FYNNEI. The CDR3 runs to 16 residues.

The rearrangement links TRBV28 to TRBJ1-3, with 8 bases that match TRBD1. CDR1 is MDHEN and CDR2 is SYDVKM in the germline V gene. CDR3 size: 16 residues. The J segment lost 0 bases and the V segment lost 3 bases, leaving 4 bases of the junction unmatched. The CDR3 DNA is TGTGCCAGCAGTTTGGACAGGGCGGCCTCTGGAAACACCATATATTTT. Translated: CASSLDRAASGNTIYF.